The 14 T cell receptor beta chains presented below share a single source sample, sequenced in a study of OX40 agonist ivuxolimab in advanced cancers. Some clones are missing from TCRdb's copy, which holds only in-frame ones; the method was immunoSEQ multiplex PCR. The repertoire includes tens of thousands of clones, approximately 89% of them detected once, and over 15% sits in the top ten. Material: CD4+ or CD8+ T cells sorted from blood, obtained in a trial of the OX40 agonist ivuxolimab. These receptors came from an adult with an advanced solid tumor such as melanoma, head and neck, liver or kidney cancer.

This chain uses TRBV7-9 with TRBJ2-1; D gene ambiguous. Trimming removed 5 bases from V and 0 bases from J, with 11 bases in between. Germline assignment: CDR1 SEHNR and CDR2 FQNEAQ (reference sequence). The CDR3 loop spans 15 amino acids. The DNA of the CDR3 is TGTGCCAGCAGCATTAACATAGCCTCCTACAATGAGCAGTTCTTC. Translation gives CASSINIASYNEQFF.

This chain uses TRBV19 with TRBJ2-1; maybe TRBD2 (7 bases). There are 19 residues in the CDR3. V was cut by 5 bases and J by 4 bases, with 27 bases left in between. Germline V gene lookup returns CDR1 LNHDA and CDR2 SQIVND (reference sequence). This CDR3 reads CASSPRGTRLKGGYNEQFF. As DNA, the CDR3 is TGTGCCAGTAGTCCCCGGGGGACAAGACTCAAGGGGGGGTACAATGAGCAGTTCTTC.

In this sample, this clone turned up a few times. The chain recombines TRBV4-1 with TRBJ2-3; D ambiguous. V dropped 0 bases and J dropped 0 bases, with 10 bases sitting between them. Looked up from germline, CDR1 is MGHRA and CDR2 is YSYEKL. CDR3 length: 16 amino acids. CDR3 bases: TGCGCCAGCAGCCAAGAGGCTGTCCTTAGCACAGATACGCAGTATTTT. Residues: CASSQEAVLSTDTQYF.

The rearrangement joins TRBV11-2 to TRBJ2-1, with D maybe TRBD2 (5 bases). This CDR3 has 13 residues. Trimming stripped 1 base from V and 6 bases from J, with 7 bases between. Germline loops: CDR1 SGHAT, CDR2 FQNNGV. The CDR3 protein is CASSLGGGNEQFF. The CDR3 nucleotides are TGTGCCAGCAGCTTAGGAGGAGGCAATGAGCAGTTCTTC. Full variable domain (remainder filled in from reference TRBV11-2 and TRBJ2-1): EAGVAQSPRYKIIEKRQSVAFWCNPISGHATLYWYQQILGQGPKLLIQFQNNGVVDDSQLPKDRFSAERLKGVDSTLKIQPAKLEDSAVYLCASSLGGGNEQFFGPGTRLTVL.

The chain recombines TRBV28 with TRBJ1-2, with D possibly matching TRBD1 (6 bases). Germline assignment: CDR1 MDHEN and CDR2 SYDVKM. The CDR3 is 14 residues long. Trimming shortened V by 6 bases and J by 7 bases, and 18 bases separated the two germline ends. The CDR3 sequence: CASSSGHTLSGYTF. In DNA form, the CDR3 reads TGTGCCAGCAGCTCGGGACATACGTTAAGTGGCTACACCTTC.

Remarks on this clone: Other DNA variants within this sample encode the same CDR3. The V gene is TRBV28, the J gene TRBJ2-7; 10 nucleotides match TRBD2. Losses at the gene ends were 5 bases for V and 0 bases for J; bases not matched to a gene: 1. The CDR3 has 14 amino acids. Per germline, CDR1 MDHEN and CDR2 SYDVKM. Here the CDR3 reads CASSLAGDSYEQYF. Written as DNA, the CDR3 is TGTGCCAGCAGTCTAGCGGGAGACTCCTACGAGCAGTACTTC.

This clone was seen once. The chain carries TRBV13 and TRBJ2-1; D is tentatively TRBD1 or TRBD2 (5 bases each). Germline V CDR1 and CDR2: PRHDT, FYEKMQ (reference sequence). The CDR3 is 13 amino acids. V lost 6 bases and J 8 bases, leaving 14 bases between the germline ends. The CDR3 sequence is CASSPGRRDEQFF. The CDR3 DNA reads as TGTGCCAGCAGTCCAGGGAGACGGGATGAGCAGTTCTTC.

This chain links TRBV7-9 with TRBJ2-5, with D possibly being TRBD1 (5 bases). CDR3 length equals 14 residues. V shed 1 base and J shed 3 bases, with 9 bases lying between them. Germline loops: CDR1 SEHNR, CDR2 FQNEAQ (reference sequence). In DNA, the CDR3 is TGTGCCAGCAGCTTAGGGGGCGCGGAAGAGACCCAGTACTTC. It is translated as CASSLGGAEETQYF.

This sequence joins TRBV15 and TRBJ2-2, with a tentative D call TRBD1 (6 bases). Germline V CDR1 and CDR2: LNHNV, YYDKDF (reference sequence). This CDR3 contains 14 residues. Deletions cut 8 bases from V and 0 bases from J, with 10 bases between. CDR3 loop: CATAGTPNTGELFF. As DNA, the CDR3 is TGTGCCACCGCCGGGACACCGAACACCGGGGAGCTGTTTTTT.

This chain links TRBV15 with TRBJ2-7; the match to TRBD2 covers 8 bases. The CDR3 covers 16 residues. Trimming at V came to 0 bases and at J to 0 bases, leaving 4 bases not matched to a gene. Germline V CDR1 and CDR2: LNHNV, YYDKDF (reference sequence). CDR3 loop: CATSRDKSGSSYEQYF. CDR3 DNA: TGTGCCACCAGCAGAGATAAAAGCGGGAGCTCCTACGAGCAGTACTTC.

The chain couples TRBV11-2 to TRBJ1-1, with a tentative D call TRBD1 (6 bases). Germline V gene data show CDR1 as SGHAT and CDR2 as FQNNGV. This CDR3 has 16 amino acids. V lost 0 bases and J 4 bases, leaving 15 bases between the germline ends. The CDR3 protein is CASSLDWAGVGTEAFF. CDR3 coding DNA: TGTGCCAGCAGCTTAGATTGGGCAGGGGTCGGCACTGAAGCTTTCTTT.

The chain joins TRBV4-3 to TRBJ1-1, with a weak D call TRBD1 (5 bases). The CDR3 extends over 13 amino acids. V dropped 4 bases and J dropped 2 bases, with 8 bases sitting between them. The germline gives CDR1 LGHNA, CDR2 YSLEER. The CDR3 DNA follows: TGCGCCAGCAGCCTGGGACGTAACACTGAAGCTTTCTTT. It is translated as CASSLGRNTEAFF.

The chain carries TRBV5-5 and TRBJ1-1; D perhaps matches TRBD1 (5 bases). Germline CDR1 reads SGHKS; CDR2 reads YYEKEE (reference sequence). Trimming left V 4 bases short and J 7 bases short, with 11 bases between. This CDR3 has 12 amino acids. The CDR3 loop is CASSRRDGEAFF. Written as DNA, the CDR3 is TGTGCCAGCAGCAGAAGGGACGGTGAAGCTTTCTTT.

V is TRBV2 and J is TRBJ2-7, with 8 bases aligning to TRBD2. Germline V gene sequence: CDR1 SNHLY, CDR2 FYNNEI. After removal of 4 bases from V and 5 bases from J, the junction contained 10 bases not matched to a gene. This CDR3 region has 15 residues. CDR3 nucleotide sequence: TGTGCCAGCAGTGGTACTAGCGGAGGGGGGGACGAGCAGTACTTC. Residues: CASSGTSGGGDEQYF.